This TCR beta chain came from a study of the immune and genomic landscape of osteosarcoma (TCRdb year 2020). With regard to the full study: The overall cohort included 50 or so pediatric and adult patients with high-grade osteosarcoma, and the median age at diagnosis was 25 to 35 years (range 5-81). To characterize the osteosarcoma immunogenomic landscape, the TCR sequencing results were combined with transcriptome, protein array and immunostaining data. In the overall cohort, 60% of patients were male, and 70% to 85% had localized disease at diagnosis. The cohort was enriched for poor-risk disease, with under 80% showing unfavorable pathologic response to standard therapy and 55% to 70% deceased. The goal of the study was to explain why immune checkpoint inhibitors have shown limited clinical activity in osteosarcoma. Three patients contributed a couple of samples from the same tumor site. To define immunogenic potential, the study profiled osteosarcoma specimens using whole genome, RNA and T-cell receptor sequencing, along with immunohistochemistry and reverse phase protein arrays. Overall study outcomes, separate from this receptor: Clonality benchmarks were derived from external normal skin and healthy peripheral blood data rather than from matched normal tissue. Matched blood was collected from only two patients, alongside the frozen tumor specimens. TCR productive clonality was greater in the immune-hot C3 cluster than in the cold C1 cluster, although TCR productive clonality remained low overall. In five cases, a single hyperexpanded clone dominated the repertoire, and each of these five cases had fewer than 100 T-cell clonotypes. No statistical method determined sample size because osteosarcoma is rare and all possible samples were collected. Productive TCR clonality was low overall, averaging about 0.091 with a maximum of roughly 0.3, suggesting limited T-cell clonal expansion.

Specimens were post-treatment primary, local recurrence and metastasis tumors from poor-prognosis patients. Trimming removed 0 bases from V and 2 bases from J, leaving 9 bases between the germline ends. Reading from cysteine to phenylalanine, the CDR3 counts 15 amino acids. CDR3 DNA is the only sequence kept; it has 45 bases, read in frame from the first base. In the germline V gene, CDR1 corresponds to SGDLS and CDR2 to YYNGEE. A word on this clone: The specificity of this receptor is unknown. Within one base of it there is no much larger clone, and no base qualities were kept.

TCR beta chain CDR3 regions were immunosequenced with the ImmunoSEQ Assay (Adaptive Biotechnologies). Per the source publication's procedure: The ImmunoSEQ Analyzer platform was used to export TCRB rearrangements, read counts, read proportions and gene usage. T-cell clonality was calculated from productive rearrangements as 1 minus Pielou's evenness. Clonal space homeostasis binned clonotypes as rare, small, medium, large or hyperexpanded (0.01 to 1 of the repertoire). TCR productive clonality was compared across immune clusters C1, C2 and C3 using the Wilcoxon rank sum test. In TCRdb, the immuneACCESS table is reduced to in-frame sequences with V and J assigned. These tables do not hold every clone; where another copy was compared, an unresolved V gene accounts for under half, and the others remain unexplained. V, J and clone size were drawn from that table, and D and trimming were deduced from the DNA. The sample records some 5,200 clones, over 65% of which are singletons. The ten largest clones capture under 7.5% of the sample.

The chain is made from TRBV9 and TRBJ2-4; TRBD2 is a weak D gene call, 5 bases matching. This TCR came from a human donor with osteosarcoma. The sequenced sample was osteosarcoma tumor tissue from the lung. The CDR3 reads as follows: CASSVGGQTKNIQYF. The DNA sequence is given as TGTGCCAGCAGCGTAGGAGGGCAGACCAAAAACATTCAGTACTTC.